This T cell receptor beta chain was recorded in a study of blood T cell repertoires in COVID-19. Original data processing: Reference gene primer amplification in the assay estimated nucleated cell counts. The table came from immunoSEQ multiplex PCR; TCRdb's copy has only in-frame clones and leaves some out. That table gives V, J and clone size, and the DNA gave D and trimming. The profile shows about 440,000 clones, about 85% of them singletons. Participants came from about two dozen US areas, aged roughly 18 to 89 years. Which cohort a participant joined came from the clinical history participants gave. This CDR3 is 17 amino acids long. Per the germline V gene, CDR1 is SGHDN and CDR2 is FVKESK. The junction had 10 bases not matched to a gene; V was cut back by 5 bases and J by 4 bases.

Source material: PBMCs or T cells enriched from blood (not recorded which). The chain uses TRBV14 and TRBJ2-1, with TRBD2 matching 11 bases. The clonotype originates from a woman between 18 and 30 years old with acute COVID-19. CDR3 region: CASSKGLAGGPYNEQFF. CDR3 in DNA: TGTGCCAGCAGCAAAGGGCTAGCGGGAGGCCCTTACAATGAGCAGTTCTTC.